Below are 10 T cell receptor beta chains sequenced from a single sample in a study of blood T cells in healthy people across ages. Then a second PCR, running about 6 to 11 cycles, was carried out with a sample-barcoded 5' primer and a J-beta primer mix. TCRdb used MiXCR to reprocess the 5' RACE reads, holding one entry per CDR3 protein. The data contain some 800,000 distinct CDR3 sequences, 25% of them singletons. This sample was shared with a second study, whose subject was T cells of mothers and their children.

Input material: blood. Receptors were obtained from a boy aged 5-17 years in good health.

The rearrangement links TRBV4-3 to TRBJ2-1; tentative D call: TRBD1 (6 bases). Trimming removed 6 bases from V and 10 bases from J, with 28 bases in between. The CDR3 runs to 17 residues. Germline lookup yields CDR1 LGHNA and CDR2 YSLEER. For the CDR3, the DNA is TGCGCCAGCAGGTCAAGTGCGGCACAGGGCCCCGACAGGGAGCAGTTCTTC. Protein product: CASRSSAAQGPDREQFF.

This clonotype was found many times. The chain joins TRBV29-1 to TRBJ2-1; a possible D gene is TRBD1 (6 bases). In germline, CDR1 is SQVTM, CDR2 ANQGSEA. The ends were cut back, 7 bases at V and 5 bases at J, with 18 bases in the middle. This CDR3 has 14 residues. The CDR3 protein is CSGTGQFLNNEQFF. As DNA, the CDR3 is TGCAGCGGTACTGGACAGTTTCTAAACAATGAGCAGTTCTTC.

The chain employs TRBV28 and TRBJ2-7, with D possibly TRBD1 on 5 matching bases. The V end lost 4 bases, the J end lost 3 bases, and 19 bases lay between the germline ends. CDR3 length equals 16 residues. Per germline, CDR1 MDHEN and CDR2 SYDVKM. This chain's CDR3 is CASSSLSLQVNYEQYF. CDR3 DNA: TGTGCCAGCAGTTCACTCTCTCTACAGGTCAACTACGAGCAGTACTTC.

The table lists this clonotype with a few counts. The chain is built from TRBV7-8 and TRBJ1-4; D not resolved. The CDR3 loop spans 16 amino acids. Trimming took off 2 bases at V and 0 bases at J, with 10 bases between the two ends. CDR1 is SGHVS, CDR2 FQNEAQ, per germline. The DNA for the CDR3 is TGTGCCAGCAGCTTAAATGAGGGCGCAACTAATGAAAAACTGTTTTTT. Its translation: CASSLNEGATNEKLFF.

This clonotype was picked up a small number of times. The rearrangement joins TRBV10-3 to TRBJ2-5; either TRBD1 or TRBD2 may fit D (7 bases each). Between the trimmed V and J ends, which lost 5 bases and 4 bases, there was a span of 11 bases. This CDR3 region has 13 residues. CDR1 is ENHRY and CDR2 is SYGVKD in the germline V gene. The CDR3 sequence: CAISCRGGETQYF. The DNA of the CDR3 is TGTGCCATCAGTTGCAGGGGGGGAGAGACCCAGTACTTC.

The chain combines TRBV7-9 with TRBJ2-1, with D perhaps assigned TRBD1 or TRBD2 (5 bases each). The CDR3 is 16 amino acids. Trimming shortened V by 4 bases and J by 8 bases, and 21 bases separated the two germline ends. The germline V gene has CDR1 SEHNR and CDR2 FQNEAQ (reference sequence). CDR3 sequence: CASSSGPLGRGDEQFF. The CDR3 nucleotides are TGTGCCAGCAGCTCAGGCCCACTAGGACGGGGCGATGAGCAGTTCTTC.

The CDR3 nucleotides are TGTGCCAGCAGCTACGGCAGTTACGACTTGGCCAAAAACATTCAGTACTTC. As protein: CASSYGSYDLAKNIQYF. This rearrangement joins TRBV12-3 or TRBV12-4 to TRBJ2-4; D is ambiguous. Trimming took 6 bases from V and 1 from J, leaving 19 bases between them. This CDR3 has 17 residues.

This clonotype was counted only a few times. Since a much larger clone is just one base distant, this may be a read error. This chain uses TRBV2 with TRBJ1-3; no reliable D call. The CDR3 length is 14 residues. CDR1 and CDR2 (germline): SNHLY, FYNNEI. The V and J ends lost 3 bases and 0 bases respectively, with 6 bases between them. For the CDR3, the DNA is TGTGCCAGCAGTGACGAGGACTCTGGAAACACCATATATTTT. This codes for CASSDEDSGNTIYF.

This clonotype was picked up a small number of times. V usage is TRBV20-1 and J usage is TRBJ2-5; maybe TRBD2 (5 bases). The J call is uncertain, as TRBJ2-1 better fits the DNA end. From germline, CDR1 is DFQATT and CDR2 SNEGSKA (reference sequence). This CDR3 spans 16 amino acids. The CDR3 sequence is CSARVYEGDHYNEQFF. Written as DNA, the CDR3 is TGCAGTGCTAGAGTCTATGAGGGAGACCACTACAATGAGCAGTTCTTC.

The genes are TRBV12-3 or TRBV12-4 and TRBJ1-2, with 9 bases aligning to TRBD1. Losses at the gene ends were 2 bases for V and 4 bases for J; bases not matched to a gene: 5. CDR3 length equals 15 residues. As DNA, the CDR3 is TGTGCCAGCAGTTTACGGGACAGGGTCCTCTATGGCTACACCTTC. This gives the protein CASSLRDRVLYGYTF.